Below, 15 T cell receptor beta chains from the same sample are listed, as sequenced in a study of blood T cell repertoires in COVID-19. Here immunoSEQ multiplex PCR was the method, and the copy in TCRdb shows in-frame clones only, minus some. The sample comprises under 85,000 clones, roughly four fifths of which are singletons, and 5.5% to 8% rests with the top ten. The sample comprised peripheral blood. The origin of the receptors is a man aged 25 to 45 with COVID-19, enrolled during active disease.

The rearrangement uses TRBV15 and TRBJ2-7, with D possibly TRBD2 on 6 matching bases. V lost 10 bases to trimming and J lost 3 bases, with 16 bases between them. CDR1 is LNHNV, CDR2 YYDKDF, per germline (reference sequence). CDR3 length: 13 amino acids. This CDR3 reads CAISSYSGYEQYF. The CDR3 DNA follows: TGTGCCATCTCGTCCTATAGCGGCTACGAGCAGTACTTC. Based on the CDR3 plus reference TRBV15 and TRBJ2-7, the full variable domain is DAMVIQNPRYQVTQFGKPVTLSCSQTLNHNVMYWYQQKSSQAPKLLFHYYDKDFNNEADTPDNFQSRRPNTSFCFLDIRSPGLGDTAMYLCAISSYSGYEQYFGPGTRLTVT.

The V call is TRBV3-1 (or the pseudogene TRBV3-2), the J call TRBJ2-5; maybe TRBD2 (6 bases). Germline V gene sequence: CDR1 LGHDT, CDR2 YNNKEL (reference sequence). This CDR3 is built from 16 residues. V was shortened by 1 base and J by 1 base, with 13 bases between the two germline ends. The CDR3, as DNA: TGTGCCAGCAGCCAAGTTTCTCGGCGGGGCCAAGAGACCCAGTACTTC. Translation gives CASSQVSRRGQETQYF.

The chain combines TRBV5-5 with TRBJ2-6, with 11 bases identical to TRBD1. V shed 4 bases, J shed 0 bases, and the junction held 6 bases outside the gene matches. Germline lookup yields CDR1 SGHKS and CDR2 YYEKEE (reference sequence). The CDR3 has 18 amino acids. CDR3 sequence reads: CASSHRGTGGSGANVLTF. The CDR3 region has the DNA TGTGCCAGCAGCCACCGGGGGACAGGGGGCTCTGGGGCCAACGTCCTGACTTTC. The full variable domain, in which reference TRBV5-5 and TRBJ2-6 provide the parts outside the CDR3, is DAGVTQSPTHLIKTRGQQVTLRCSPISGHKSVSWYQQVLGQGPQFIFQYYEKEERGRGNFPDRFSARQFPNYSSELNVNALLLGDSALYLCASSHRGTGGSGANVLTFGAGSRLTVL.

The table lists this clone with a few counts. The chain joins TRBV12-3 or TRBV12-4 to TRBJ1-2; D might be TRBD1 (6 bases). V was shortened by 2 bases and J by 2 bases, with 6 bases between the two germline ends. This CDR3 is built from 13 residues. This chain's CDR3 is CASSLQGNYGYTF. The CDR3 DNA reads as TGTGCCAGCAGTTTACAGGGGAACTATGGCTACACCTTC.

The genes are TRBV27 and TRBJ2-1; a weak D match, TRBD2 (6 bases). This CDR3 has 15 residues. Per the germline V gene, CDR1 is MNHEY and CDR2 is SMNVEV (reference sequence). Trimming shortened V by 8 bases and J by 5 bases, and 19 bases separated the two germline ends. The CDR3 loop is CASGARWRVDNEQFF. CDR3 nucleotide sequence: TGTGCCAGCGGCGCACGGTGGAGGGTCGACAATGAGCAGTTCTTC.

CDR3 sequence reads: CASSFRSRENTEAFF. Here the CDR3 DNA reads TGTGCCAGCAGCTTTCGGTCGCGAGAGAACACTGAAGCTTTCTTT. This chain links TRBV5-6 with TRBJ1-1; no clear D. The CDR3 length is 15 residues. The germline V gene encodes CDR1 SGHDT and CDR2 YYEEEE. The V end lost 2 bases, the J end lost 1 base, and 12 bases lay between the germline ends.

This chain links TRBV19 with TRBJ2-1; a possible D gene is TRBD1 (5 bases). The CDR3 has 15 residues. Trimming pared 6 bases from V and 0 bases from J, leaving 12 bases between. The V gene's germline CDR1 is LNHDA and CDR2 SQIVND (reference sequence). This CDR3 is CASRRTPNSYNEQFF. The CDR3 region has the DNA TGTGCCAGTAGGCGGACACCCAACTCCTACAATGAGCAGTTCTTC.

This sequence joins TRBV12-5 and TRBJ2-5, with TRBD2 matching over 12 bases. The CDR3 is made up of 17 amino acids. Trimming removed 1 base from V and 3 bases from J; junction bases left unmatched: 6. Germline V gene lookup returns CDR1 LGHNT and CDR2 FRNRAP. In DNA form, the CDR3 reads TGTGCTAGTGGTTTGGGAAGACTAGCGGGAGTTGAAGAGACCCAGTACTTC. Amino acid sequence: CASGLGRLAGVEETQYF. Based on the CDR3 plus reference TRBV12-5 and TRBJ2-5, the full variable domain is DARVTQTPRHKVTEMGQEVTMRCQPILGHNTVFWYRQTMMQGLELLAYFRNRAPLDDSGMPKDRFSAEMPDATLATLKIQPSEPRDSAVYFCASGLGRLAGVEETQYFGPGTRLLVL.

This clone showed up just a few times. In DNA, the CDR3 is TGTGCCAGCAGCTTAACCTTTCGGGGAGTATATGGCTACACCTTC. This sequence encodes CASSLTFRGVYGYTF. The chain uses TRBV7-9 and TRBJ1-2; no clear D. This CDR3 region has 15 residues. The germline V and J ends were trimmed by 2 bases and 5 bases, with 15 bases remaining between them. CDR1 is SEHNR and CDR2 is FQNEAQ in the germline V gene (reference sequence).

The chain links TRBV5-1 to TRBJ1-2; D unresolved. V lost 2 bases and J lost 5, with 13 bases in between. The CDR3 has 14 residues. Germline CDR1 reads SGHRS; CDR2 reads YFSETQ. CDR3 residues: CASSFGSVGYGYTF. For the CDR3, the DNA is TGCGCCAGCAGCTTCGGGAGCGTGGGGTATGGCTACACCTTC.

The gene calls are TRBV27 and TRBJ2-1, with D possibly matching TRBD1 (5 bases). This CDR3 spans 14 amino acids. Germline V gene sequence: CDR1 MNHEY, CDR2 SMNVEV (reference sequence). V dropped 2 bases and J dropped 6 bases, with 11 bases sitting between them. CDR3 amino acids: CASSLGPGPNEQFF. The CDR3 DNA reads TGTGCCAGCAGTTTAGGTCCAGGGCCCAATGAGCAGTTCTTC.

The rearrangement joins TRBV12-3 or TRBV12-4 to TRBJ1-1; 8 bases match TRBD1. The CDR3 covers 13 residues. The ends lost 5 bases at V and 4 bases at J; junction bases unmatched: 3. The CDR3 is CASSGQGVTEAFF. CDR3 nucleotides: TGTGCCAGCAGTGGACAGGGAGTCACTGAAGCTTTCTTT.

This clone has a single count. The J gene is TRBJ2-5, the V gene TRBV5-1; D remains unclear. Trimming shortened V by 3 bases and J by 2 bases, and 8 bases separated the two germline ends. Germline CDR1 and CDR2: SGHRS and YFSETQ. CDR3 length: 13 residues. The CDR3: CASSSPNQETQYF. The DNA for the CDR3 is TGCGCCAGCAGCTCTCCTAATCAAGAGACCCAGTACTTC.

The chain employs TRBV6-5 and TRBJ1-5, with D uncertain. This CDR3 contains 15 residues. V lost 8 bases to trimming and J lost 1 base, with 15 bases between them. Germline V gene sequence: CDR1 MNHEY, CDR2 SVGAGI. CDR3 amino acids: CASEARRESNQPQHF. CDR3 sequence (DNA): TGTGCCAGCGAAGCCCGACGGGAAAGCAATCAGCCCCAGCATTTT.

The genes are TRBV23-1 and TRBJ2-7; a possible D gene is TRBD2 (5 bases). TRBV23-1 is reported as an ORF; its role is uncertain. The CDR3 length is 15 residues. Trimming pared 6 bases from V and 0 bases from J, leaving 15 bases between. This CDR3 is CASRPRTLSSYEQYF. CDR3 nucleotides: TGCGCCAGCAGACCAAGGACTCTAAGCTCCTACGAGCAGTACTTC.